Shown below are 18 T cell receptor beta chains from a single sample sequenced in a study of graft-versus-host responses after intestinal transplantation. Their specific antigens are unknown. Profiled with immunoSEQ multiplex PCR; TCRdb holds only in-frame clones, not every one. The repertoire holds tens of thousands of clones, with more than 85% as singletons. The input for sequencing was unstimulated CD8+ T cells sorted from spleen or lymph node cells, taken before intestinal transplant. The receptors originated from a human donor who received an intestinal transplant.

The chain has TRBV28 and TRBJ1-5; no reliable D call. This CDR3 contains 15 residues. From germline, CDR1 is MDHEN and CDR2 SYDVKM. V was clipped by 6 bases and J by 1 base, with 13 bases between them. The CDR3 protein is CASRRTRGSNQPQHF. As DNA, the CDR3 is TGTGCCAGCAGAAGGACGCGGGGAAGCAATCAGCCCCAGCATTTT.

The chain employs TRBV6-6 and TRBJ2-4; D possibly corresponds to TRBD1 (6 bases). The V gene's germline CDR1 is MNHNY and CDR2 SVGAGI (reference sequence). Trimming left V 4 bases short and J 7 bases short, with 14 bases between. This CDR3 is 14 amino acids long. CDR3 nucleotide sequence: TGTGCCAGCAGTTTTCCCTTAGGGGGTAACATTCAGTACTTC. Translated, it gives CASSFPLGGNIQYF.

V is TRBV28 and J is TRBJ2-5; maybe TRBD1 (6 bases). The CDR3 totals 15 residues. V lost 2 bases to trimming and J lost 0 bases, with 10 bases between them. Germline CDR1 reads MDHEN; CDR2 reads SYDVKM. The CDR3 bases are TGTGCCAGCAGTTTAGGGGGCAGGAACCAAGAGACCCAGTACTTC. It is translated as CASSLGGRNQETQYF.

The V and J genes are TRBV5-1 and TRBJ1-1; D remains ambiguous. The CDR3 runs 15 residues. The germline V and J ends were trimmed by 0 bases and 5 bases, with 14 bases remaining between them. Germline V gives CDR1 SGHRS, CDR2 YFSETQ. The CDR3 loop is CASSLARGVGTEAFF. The CDR3, as DNA: TGCGCCAGCAGCTTGGCCCGGGGAGTTGGGACTGAAGCTTTCTTT.

The rearrangement uses TRBV6-1 and TRBJ1-6, with 7 bases aligning to TRBD1. The CDR3 has 14 residues. With V trimmed by 11 bases and J by 5 bases, 9 bases remained unmatched. Per germline, CDR1 MNHNS and CDR2 SASEGT. CDR3 amino acids: CAGSGGQDNSPLHF. CDR3 nucleotides: TGTGCCGGTTCAGGGGGGCAGGATAATTCACCCCTCCACTTT.

The CDR3 nucleotides are TGCGCCAGCAGCTGGCAGCGGGAGGTCACCGGGGAGCTGTTTTTT. It is translated as CASSWQREVTGELFF. The chain couples TRBV4-1 to TRBJ2-2, with TRBD2 identical over 9 bases. The ends lost 5 bases at V and 4 bases at J; junction bases unmatched: 5. CDR1 MGHRA and CDR2 YSYEKL come from the germline V gene. This CDR3 region has 15 residues.

CDR3: CASSLLGRGRAEETQYF. The CDR3 DNA reads as TGTGCCAGCAGTTTATTAGGGAGGGGGAGAGCTGAGGAGACCCAGTACTTC. The V gene is TRBV28, the J gene TRBJ2-5; TRBD2 is a possible D gene (7 bases). V lost 1 base and J lost 5, with 20 bases in between. Germline V lookup: CDR1 MDHEN, CDR2 SYDVKM. This CDR3 has 17 residues.

The chain uses TRBV6-5 and TRBJ2-5; no firm D call. The CDR3 is made up of 14 amino acids. Between the trimmed V and J ends, which lost 3 bases and 1 base, there was a span of 9 bases. Germline CDR1 is MNHEY and CDR2 is SVGAGI. CDR3 in amino acids: CASSYTAGQETQYF. The CDR3 bases are TGTGCCAGCAGTTATACGGCAGGCCAAGAGACCCAGTACTTC.

The J gene is TRBJ1-2, the V gene TRBV7-9; tentatively, D is TRBD1 (5 bases). CDR3 size: 12 residues. Trimming took off 5 bases at V and 8 bases at J, with 12 bases between the two ends. Per the germline V gene, CDR1 is SEHNR and CDR2 is FQNEAQ (reference sequence). CDR3 nucleotide sequence: TGTGCCAGCAGCCCCAGGGTGGAGGGCTACACCTTC. Amino acids: CASSPRVEGYTF.

To note about this clone: Since no conserved phenylalanine or tryptophan closes the CDR3, a read error is the likely cause. The chain links TRBV2 to TRBJ1-1; 7 nucleotides align to TRBD1. CDR1 SNHLY and CDR2 FYNNEI come from the germline V gene. The CDR3 is 15 residues long. Germline trimming cut 8 bases from V and 4 bases from J; bases unmatched to any gene: 13. CDR3 protein: CASSTGDSRTTEAFL. In DNA, the CDR3 is TGTGCCAGCTCAACGGGGGACAGCAGGACCACTGAAGCTTTCCTT.

The chain recombines TRBV14 with TRBJ2-2; no reliable D call. Between the trimmed V and J ends, which lost 1 base and 1 base, there was a span of 4 bases. The CDR3 runs 14 residues. Germline CDR1 is SGHDN and CDR2 is FVKESK. This chain's CDR3 is CASSQAGNTGELFF. In nucleotides, the CDR3 is TGTGCCAGCAGCCAAGCAGGGAACACCGGGGAGCTGTTTTTT.

This clone showed up just a few times. The chain links TRBV6-5 to TRBJ1-5; D is ambiguous. Germline CDR1 and CDR2: MNHEY and SVGAGI. V lost 3 bases and J 4 bases, leaving 13 bases between the germline ends. The length of the CDR3 is 15 residues. The CDR3 reads CASSYKSVWNQPQHF. CDR3 in DNA: TGTGCCAGCAGTTATAAGTCGGTTTGGAATCAGCCCCAGCATTTT.

The V call is TRBV12-5, the J call TRBJ2-2; 14 bases line up with TRBD2. Germline trimming cut 5 bases from V and 6 bases from J; bases unmatched to any gene: 17. CDR3 size: 20 residues. Germline values: CDR1 LGHNT, CDR2 FRNRAP. CDR3 protein: CASGPPGTSGRSLIPGELFF. In DNA form, the CDR3 reads TGTGCTAGTGGTCCTCCCGGGACTAGCGGGAGATCGTTGATCCCCGGGGAGCTGTTTTTT.

The chain employs TRBV15 and TRBJ2-2; TRBD1 is a possible D gene (5 bases). This CDR3 comprises 16 residues. V gave up 0 bases and J gave up 0 bases, with 8 bases separating them. Germline-derived CDR1 and CDR2 are LNHNV and YYDKDF (reference sequence). The CDR3 DNA is TGTGCCACCAGCAGAGATAGGACAACGAACACCGGGGAGCTGTTTTTT. Translated, it gives CATSRDRTTNTGELFF.

The chain has TRBV21-1 and TRBJ2-2; the D segment call TRBD2 is taken from the table without a DNA check. TRBV21-1 is recorded as a pseudogene. The CDR3 consists of 16 residues. CDR3 sequence reads: CASSKIGSGNTGELFF. The DNA for the CDR3 is TGTGCCAGCAGCAAAATCGGTAGTGGGAACACCGGGGAGCTGTTTTTT.

The chain employs TRBV28 and TRBJ1-1, with D uncertain. The germline V gene encodes CDR1 MDHEN and CDR2 SYDVKM. This CDR3 is built from 13 residues. V was clipped by 2 bases and J by 3 bases, with 7 bases between them. As DNA, the CDR3 is TGTGCCAGCAGTTTAAAGTCGGACACTGAAGCTTTCTTT. It yields the protein CASSLKSDTEAFF.

DNA for the CDR3: TGTGCCAGTAGTATCGGTGGGAGGATCACTGAAGCTTTCTTT. This translates into CASSIGGRITEAFF. This chain joins TRBV19 and TRBJ1-1; D ambiguous. V shed 3 bases and J shed 4 bases, with 12 bases lying between them. The germline gives CDR1 LNHDA, CDR2 SQIVND (reference sequence). The CDR3 sequence is 14 residues long. The entire variable domain, with the rest obtained from reference TRBV19 and TRBJ1-1, is as follows: DGGITQSPKYLFRKEGQNVTLSCEQNLNHDAMYWYRQDPGQGLRLIYYSQIVNDFQKGDIAEGYSVSREKKESFPLTVTSAQKNPTAFYLCASSIGGRITEAFFGQGTRLTVV.

This chain connects TRBV5-1 to TRBJ2-7; D gene ambiguous. V shed 0 bases and J shed 2 bases, with 9 bases lying between them. Germline V CDR1 and CDR2: SGHRS, YFSETQ. This CDR3 contains 14 residues. The CDR3 DNA reads as TGCGCCAGCAGCTTGGACAGTCCGACCTACGAGCAGTACTTC. Its protein is CASSLDSPTYEQYF.